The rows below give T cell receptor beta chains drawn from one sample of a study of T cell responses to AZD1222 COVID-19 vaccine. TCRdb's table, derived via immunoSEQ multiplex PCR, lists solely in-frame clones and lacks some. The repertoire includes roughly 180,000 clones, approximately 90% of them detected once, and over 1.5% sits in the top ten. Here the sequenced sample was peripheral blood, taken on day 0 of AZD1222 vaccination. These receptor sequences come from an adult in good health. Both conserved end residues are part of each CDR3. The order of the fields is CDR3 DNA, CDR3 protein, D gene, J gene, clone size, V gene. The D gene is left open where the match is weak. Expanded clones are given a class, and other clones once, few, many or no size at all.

CDR3 DNA: TGTGCCAGCAGGAGGGACTCCTATGGCTACACCTTC; CDR3 protein: CASRRDSYGYTF; D gene: NA; J gene: TRBJ1-2; clone size: NA; V gene: TRBV12-3/TRBV12-4
CDR3 DNA: TGTGCCAGCAGTAATCGAGGGCAGTCCTACGAGCAGTACTTC; CDR3 protein: CASSNRGQSYEQYF; D gene: NA; J gene: TRBJ2-7; clone size: NA; V gene: TRBV2
CDR3 DNA: TGTGCCAGCAGTGCGCGTAGCGGATTGGGCGAGCAGTACTTC; CDR3 protein: CASSARSGLGEQYF; D gene: NA; J gene: TRBJ2-7; clone size: few; V gene: TRBV6-4
CDR3 DNA: TGTGCCAGTAGTATAGTCGGATCTGCGATTAATTCACCCCTCCACTTT; CDR3 protein: CASSIVGSAINSPLHF; D gene: NA; J gene: TRBJ1-6; clone size: once; V gene: TRBV19
CDR3 DNA: TGTGCCAGCAGTGATTCGACAGGCACTGAAGCTTTCTTT; CDR3 protein: CASSDSTGTEAFF; D gene: NA; J gene: TRBJ1-1; clone size: NA; V gene: TRBV28
CDR3 DNA: TGTGCCAGCAGTTACTCCCCCAGGGAAGACGAAGCTTTCTTT; CDR3 protein: CASSYSPREDEAFF; D gene: NA; J gene: TRBJ1-1; clone size: few; V gene: TRBV6-2/TRBV6-3
CDR3 DNA: TGCGCCAGCAGCTTCCAGGCCCTCTCCTACGAGCAGTACTTC; CDR3 protein: CASSFQALSYEQYF; D gene: NA; J gene: TRBJ2-7; clone size: NA; V gene: TRBV5-1
CDR3 DNA: TGTGCCAGCAGCTTGGGACAGTATAGCAATCAGCCCCAGCATTTT; CDR3 protein: CASSLGQYSNQPQHF; D gene: TRBD1; J gene: TRBJ1-5; clone size: NA; V gene: TRBV7-2
CDR3 DNA: TGTGCCATCAGTGAGCAGGGTGAGGATTCACCCCTCCACTTT; CDR3 protein: CAISEQGEDSPLHF; D gene: NA; J gene: TRBJ1-6; clone size: once; V gene: TRBV10-3
CDR3 DNA: TGTGCCAGCAGAGGACAAGAGACCCAGTACTTC; CDR3 protein: CASRGQETQYF; D gene: NA; J gene: TRBJ2-5; clone size: NA; V gene: TRBV27
CDR3 DNA: TGTGCCAGCTCACCCAGCGGGGGGCGGGCGACCTACGAGCAGTACTTC; CDR3 protein: CASSPSGGRATYEQYF; D gene: TRBD2; J gene: TRBJ2-7; clone size: NA; V gene: TRBV18
CDR3 DNA: TGTGCCAGCAGCTTCCCCGGCGGGGGGGCCGGGGAGCTGTTTTTT; CDR3 protein: CASSFPGGGAGELFF; D gene: TRBD2; J gene: TRBJ2-2; clone size: NA; V gene: TRBV3-1/TRBV3-2
CDR3 DNA: TGTGCCAGCCTTGGGGGGCGGGGTGTCTCTGGGGCCAACGTCCTGACTTTC; CDR3 protein: CASLGGRGVSGANVLTF; D gene: NA; J gene: TRBJ2-6; clone size: NA; V gene: TRBV11-2
CDR3 DNA: TGTGCCAGTAGTCCCTCCCCACTGAACACTGAAGCTTTCTTT; CDR3 protein: CASSPSPLNTEAFF; D gene: NA; J gene: TRBJ1-1; clone size: NA; V gene: TRBV19
CDR3 DNA: TGTGCCTGGGATACGGGAACCGGAAGGGAAAAACTGTTTTTT; CDR3 protein: CAWDTGTGREKLFF; D gene: NA; J gene: TRBJ1-4; clone size: few; V gene: TRBV30
CDR3 DNA: TGTGCCTGGACATCAGGGCGGGAAGGAAACACCATATATTTT; CDR3 protein: CAWTSGREGNTIYF; D gene: NA; J gene: TRBJ1-3; clone size: NA; V gene: TRBV30
CDR3 DNA: TGTGCCAGTAGGCGGCGGGGACAGGGAGCTGGCTACACCTTC; CDR3 protein: CASRRRGQGAGYTF; D gene: TRBD1; J gene: TRBJ1-2; clone size: NA; V gene: TRBV19
CDR3 DNA: TGTGCCAGCAGTGTGGGAAGCTACGAGCAGTACTTC; CDR3 protein: CASSVGSYEQYF; D gene: NA; J gene: TRBJ2-7; clone size: NA; V gene: TRBV2
CDR3 DNA: TGTGCCAGCTTCCGGACTAGCGGGATAATAAGCTCCTACAATGAGCAGTTCTTC; CDR3 protein: CASFRTSGIISSYNEQFF; D gene: TRBD2; J gene: TRBJ2-1; clone size: NA; V gene: TRBV27
CDR3 DNA: TGTGCCAGCAGCTTAATGCCGAATTCACCCCTCCACTTT; CDR3 protein: CASSLMPNSPLHF; D gene: NA; J gene: TRBJ1-6; clone size: NA; V gene: TRBV11-3
CDR3 DNA: TGTGCCAGCAGCCCACAGGGAGATACCAATCAGCCCCAGCATTTT; CDR3 protein: CASSPQGDTNQPQHF; D gene: NA; J gene: TRBJ1-5; clone size: NA; V gene: TRBV16
CDR3 DNA: TGTGCCTGGAAGGTCCGGATGAGCACTGAAGCTTTCTTT; CDR3 protein: CAWKVRMSTEAFF; D gene: NA; J gene: TRBJ1-1; clone size: few; V gene: TRBV30
CDR3 DNA: TGTGCCAGCAGTTACTCGGGGGTTTTGAACACTGAAGCTTTCTTT; CDR3 protein: CASSYSGVLNTEAFF; D gene: NA; J gene: TRBJ1-1; clone size: NA; V gene: TRBV6-5
CDR3 DNA: TGCGCCAGCAGCGGACGACCGGGACTAGAGGAGTACTTC; CDR3 protein: CASSGRPGLEEYF; D gene: TRBD2; J gene: TRBJ2-7; clone size: NA; V gene: TRBV5-1
CDR3 DNA: TGTGCCAGCAGTTATTTAGTCACAGGGGAGCTGTTTTTT; CDR3 protein: CASSYLVTGELFF; D gene: NA; J gene: TRBJ2-2; clone size: NA; V gene: TRBV6-5
CDR3 DNA: TGCGCCAGCAGCCAAGTCCCACGTAGCACTGAAGCTTTCTTT; CDR3 protein: CASSQVPRSTEAFF; D gene: NA; J gene: TRBJ1-1; clone size: NA; V gene: TRBV4-1
CDR3 DNA: TGTGCCAGCAGCTTTCGAACCAGCGACTATGGCTACACCTTC; CDR3 protein: CASSFRTSDYGYTF; D gene: NA; J gene: TRBJ1-2; clone size: NA; V gene: TRBV5-5
CDR3 DNA: TGTGCCAGCACCACTGTGGGAAAAGTCTACGAGCAGTACTTC; CDR3 protein: CASTTVGKVYEQYF; D gene: NA; J gene: TRBJ2-7; clone size: once; V gene: TRBV6-5
CDR3 DNA: TGTGCCAGCAGCTTAATCTCGTCCTACGAGCAGTACTTC; CDR3 protein: CASSLISSYEQYF; D gene: NA; J gene: TRBJ2-7; clone size: NA; V gene: TRBV7-2
CDR3 DNA: TGTGCCAGCAGTTCGAACAGGGGGGCAGATACGCAGTATTTT; CDR3 protein: CASSSNRGADTQYF; D gene: TRBD1; J gene: TRBJ2-3; clone size: few; V gene: TRBV6-2/TRBV6-3
CDR3 DNA: TGCGCCAGCAGCCTTAGTAGCGGGGGCCCAACAGATACGCAGTATTTT; CDR3 protein: CASSLSSGGPTDTQYF; D gene: TRBD2; J gene: TRBJ2-3; clone size: NA; V gene: TRBV4-3
CDR3 DNA: TGTGCCAGCAGCTTAGTTAGGGGGAAGAACACTGAAGCTTTCTTT; CDR3 protein: CASSLVRGKNTEAFF; D gene: NA; J gene: TRBJ1-1; clone size: NA; V gene: TRBV7-9
CDR3 DNA: TGTGCCAGCAGTTACTCGACACCCAGGGGTGAAGCTTTCTTT; CDR3 protein: CASSYSTPRGEAFF; D gene: NA; J gene: TRBJ1-1; clone size: NA; V gene: TRBV6-5
CDR3 DNA: TGTGCCAGCAGCCGCCCCGGGTGGATGAACACTGAAGCTTTCTTT; CDR3 protein: CASSRPGWMNTEAFF; D gene: NA; J gene: TRBJ1-1; clone size: once; V gene: TRBV5-6
CDR3 DNA: TGTGCCAGCAGCTTGGGACAGGGGGTCTATGGCTACACCTTC; CDR3 protein: CASSLGQGVYGYTF; D gene: TRBD1; J gene: TRBJ1-2; clone size: NA; V gene: TRBV5-8
CDR3 DNA: TGTGCCAGCAGTGAAGCGGGCGGGCTTTATCAGCCCCAGCATTTT; CDR3 protein: CASSEAGGLYQPQHF; D gene: NA; J gene: TRBJ1-5; clone size: once; V gene: TRBV6-1
CDR3 DNA: TGTGCCAGCAGTTTCAGGGGGGGGCGGGGCGAGCAGTACTTC; CDR3 protein: CASSFRGGRGEQYF; D gene: NA; J gene: TRBJ2-7; clone size: NA; V gene: TRBV27
CDR3 DNA: TGTGCCAGTAGTATAACCGCCAGACCCCAAAATTCACCCCTCCACTTT; CDR3 protein: CASSITARPQNSPLHF; D gene: NA; J gene: TRBJ1-6; clone size: NA; V gene: TRBV19
CDR3 DNA: TGTGCCAGCAAGAACCGGGACAGCTCTCTTGAAAAACTGTTTTTT; CDR3 protein: CASKNRDSSLEKLFF; D gene: TRBD1; J gene: TRBJ1-4; clone size: NA; V gene: TRBV2
CDR3 DNA: TGTGCCAGCAGCCAAGCGGACAGGCGGGTGTCCTCCTATAATTCACCCCTCCACTTT; CDR3 protein: CASSQADRRVSSYNSPLHF; D gene: TRBD1; J gene: TRBJ1-6; clone size: NA; V gene: TRBV3-1/TRBV3-2
CDR3 DNA: TGTGCCAGCAGTGACGTTCGCAGGGAATACTCTGGAAACACCATATATTTT; CDR3 protein: CASSDVRREYSGNTIYF; D gene: NA; J gene: TRBJ1-3; clone size: NA; V gene: TRBV2
CDR3 DNA: TGTGCCAGCAGCTTAGGATATAGTTCCTCCTACGAGCAGTACTTC; CDR3 protein: CASSLGYSSSYEQYF; D gene: NA; J gene: TRBJ2-7; clone size: NA; V gene: TRBV7-2
CDR3 DNA: TGCGCCAGCAGCTTGAGTAGTTCTGGAAACACCATATATTTT; CDR3 protein: CASSLSSSGNTIYF; D gene: NA; J gene: TRBJ1-3; clone size: few; V gene: TRBV5-1
CDR3 DNA: TGTGCCAGCAGTTTTTGGAGCTCCTACGAGCAGTACTTC; CDR3 protein: CASSFWSSYEQYF; D gene: NA; J gene: TRBJ2-7; clone size: NA; V gene: TRBV27
CDR3 DNA: TGTGCCACCAGCCCACTAGCGGGGGTTCGCAATGAGCAGTTCTTC; CDR3 protein: CATSPLAGVRNEQFF; D gene: TRBD2; J gene: TRBJ2-1; clone size: NA; V gene: TRBV6-2/TRBV6-3
CDR3 DNA: TGTGCCAGCAGTCCCGAAAGAGCGAACACTGAAGCTTTCTTT; CDR3 protein: CASSPERANTEAFF; D gene: NA; J gene: TRBJ1-1; clone size: NA; V gene: TRBV5-6
CDR3 DNA: TGTGCTAGCACCCTAGAGGGACTAGCGTTCGCAGATACGCAGTATTTT; CDR3 protein: CASTLEGLAFADTQYF; D gene: TRBD2; J gene: TRBJ2-3; clone size: NA; V gene: TRBV7-7
CDR3 DNA: TGTGCCAGCAGCTTAAATTTAAGGGGTAGTGACGAGCAGTACTTC; CDR3 protein: CASSLNLRGSDEQYF; D gene: NA; J gene: TRBJ2-7; clone size: NA; V gene: TRBV7-2
CDR3 DNA: TGCGCCAGCAGCTTGGTAGGGGTAGTCGGAACCGGGGAGCTGTTTTTT; CDR3 protein: CASSLVGVVGTGELFF; D gene: NA; J gene: TRBJ2-2; clone size: NA; V gene: TRBV5-1